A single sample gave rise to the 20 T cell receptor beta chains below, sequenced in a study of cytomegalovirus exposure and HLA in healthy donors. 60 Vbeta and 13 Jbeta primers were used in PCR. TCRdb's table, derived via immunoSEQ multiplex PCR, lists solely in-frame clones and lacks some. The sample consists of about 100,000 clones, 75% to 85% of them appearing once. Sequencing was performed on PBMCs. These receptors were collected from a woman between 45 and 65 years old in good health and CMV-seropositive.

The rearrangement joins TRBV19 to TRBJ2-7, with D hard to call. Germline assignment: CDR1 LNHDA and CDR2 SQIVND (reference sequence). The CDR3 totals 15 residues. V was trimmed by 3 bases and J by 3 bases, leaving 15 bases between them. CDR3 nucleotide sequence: TGTGCCAGTAGTATTCGGCTCAGCGTGGACTACGAGCAGTACTTC. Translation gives CASSIRLSVDYEQYF.

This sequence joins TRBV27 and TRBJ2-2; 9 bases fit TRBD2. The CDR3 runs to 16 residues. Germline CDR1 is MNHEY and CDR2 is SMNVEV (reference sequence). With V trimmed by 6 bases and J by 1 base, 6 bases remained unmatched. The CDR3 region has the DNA TGTGCCAGCAGATTAGCGGGGGCGATGAACACCGGGGAGCTGTTTTTT. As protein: CASRLAGAMNTGELFF.

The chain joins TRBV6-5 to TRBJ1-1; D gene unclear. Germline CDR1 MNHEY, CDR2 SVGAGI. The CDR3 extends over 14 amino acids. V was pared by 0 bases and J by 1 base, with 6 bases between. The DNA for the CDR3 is TGTGCCAGCAGTTACTCGCCCGGGAACACTGAAGCTTTCTTT. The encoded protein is CASSYSPGNTEAFF.

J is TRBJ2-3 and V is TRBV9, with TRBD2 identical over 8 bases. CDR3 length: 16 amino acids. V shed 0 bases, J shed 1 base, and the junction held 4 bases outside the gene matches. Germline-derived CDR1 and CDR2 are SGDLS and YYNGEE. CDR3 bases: TGTGCCAGCAGCGTAGTTCGGGGGGGACGCACAGATACGCAGTATTTT. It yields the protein CASSVVRGGRTDTQYF.

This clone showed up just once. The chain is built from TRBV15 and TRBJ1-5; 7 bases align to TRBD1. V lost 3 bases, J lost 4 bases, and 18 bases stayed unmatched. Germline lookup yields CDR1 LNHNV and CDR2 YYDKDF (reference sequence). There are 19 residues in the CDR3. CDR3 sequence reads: CATSRDKRSGQVINQPQHF. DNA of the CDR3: TGTGCCACCAGCAGGGACAAAAGGTCCGGACAGGTTATTAATCAGCCCCAGCATTTT.

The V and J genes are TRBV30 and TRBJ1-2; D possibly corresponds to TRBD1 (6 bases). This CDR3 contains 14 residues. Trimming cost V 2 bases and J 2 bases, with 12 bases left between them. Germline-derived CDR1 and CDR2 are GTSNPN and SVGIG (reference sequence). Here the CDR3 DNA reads TGTGCCTGGAGTTTAGGGGGTACAAACTATGGCTACACCTTC. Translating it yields CAWSLGGTNYGYTF.

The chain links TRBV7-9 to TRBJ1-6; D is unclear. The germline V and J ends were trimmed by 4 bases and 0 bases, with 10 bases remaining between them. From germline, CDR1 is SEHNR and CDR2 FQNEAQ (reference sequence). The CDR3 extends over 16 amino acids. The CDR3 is CASSSDRSSYNSPLHF. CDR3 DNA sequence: TGTGCCAGCAGCTCTGACCGGAGCTCCTATAATTCACCCCTCCACTTT. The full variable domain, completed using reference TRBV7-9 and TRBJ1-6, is DTGVSQNPRHKITKRGQNVTFRCDPISEHNRLYWYRQTLGQGPEFLTYFQNEAQLEKSRLLSDRFSAERPKGSFSTLEIQRTEQGDSAMYLCASSSDRSSYNSPLHFGNGTRLTVT.

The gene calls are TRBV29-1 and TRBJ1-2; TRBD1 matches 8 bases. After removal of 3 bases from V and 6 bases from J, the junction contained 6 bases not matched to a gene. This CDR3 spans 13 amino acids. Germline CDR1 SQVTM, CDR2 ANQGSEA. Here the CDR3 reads CSVDRSGGNGYTF. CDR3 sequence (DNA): TGCAGCGTTGATCGTTCAGGGGGCAATGGCTACACCTTC.

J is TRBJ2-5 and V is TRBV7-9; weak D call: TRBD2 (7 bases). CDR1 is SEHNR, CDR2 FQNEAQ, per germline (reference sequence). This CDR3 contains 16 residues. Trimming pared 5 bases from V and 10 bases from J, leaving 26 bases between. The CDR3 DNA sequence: TGTGCCAGCAGCAAAATTACCGGGGGGCAGCGAAACATCCAGTACTTC. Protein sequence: CASSKITGGQRNIQYF. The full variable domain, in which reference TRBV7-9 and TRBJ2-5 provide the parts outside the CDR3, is DTGVSQNPRHKITKRGQNVTFRCDPISEHNRLYWYRQTLGQGPEFLTYFQNEAQLEKSRLLSDRFSAERPKGSFSTLEIQRTEQGDSAMYLCASSKITGGQRNIQYFGPGTRLLVL.

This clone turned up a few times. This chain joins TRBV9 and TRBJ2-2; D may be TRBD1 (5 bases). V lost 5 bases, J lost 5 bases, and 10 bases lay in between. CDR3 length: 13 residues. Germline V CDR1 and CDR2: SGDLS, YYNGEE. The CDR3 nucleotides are TGTGCCAGCAGAGACAGCGAGACCGGGGAGCTGTTTTTT. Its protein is CASRDSETGELFF. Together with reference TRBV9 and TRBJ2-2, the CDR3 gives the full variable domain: DSGVTQTPKHLITATGQRVTLRCSPRSGDLSVYWYQQSLDQGLQFLIQYYNGEERAKGNILERFSAQQFPDLHSELNLSSLELGDSALYFCASRDSETGELFFGEGSRLTVL.

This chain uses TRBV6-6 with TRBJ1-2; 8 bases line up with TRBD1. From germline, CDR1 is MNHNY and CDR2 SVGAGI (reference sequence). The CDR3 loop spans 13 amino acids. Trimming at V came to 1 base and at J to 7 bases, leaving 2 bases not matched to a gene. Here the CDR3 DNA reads TGTGCCAGCAGTTACTTGGACAGGGCTGGCTACACCTTC. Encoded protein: CASSYLDRAGYTF.

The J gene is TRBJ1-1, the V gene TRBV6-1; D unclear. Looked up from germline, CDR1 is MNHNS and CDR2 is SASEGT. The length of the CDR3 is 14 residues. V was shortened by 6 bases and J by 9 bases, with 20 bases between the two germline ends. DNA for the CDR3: TGTGCCAGCAGCCAGCTCGGAGACGGAGGTAAAGCTTTCTTT. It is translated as CASSQLGDGGKAFF.

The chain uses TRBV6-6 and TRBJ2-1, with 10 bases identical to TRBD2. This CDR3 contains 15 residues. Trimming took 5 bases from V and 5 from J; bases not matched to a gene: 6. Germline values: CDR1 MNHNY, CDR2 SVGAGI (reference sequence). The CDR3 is CASSVASGSNNEQFF. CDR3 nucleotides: TGTGCCAGCAGTGTCGCTAGCGGGAGTAACAATGAGCAGTTCTTC.

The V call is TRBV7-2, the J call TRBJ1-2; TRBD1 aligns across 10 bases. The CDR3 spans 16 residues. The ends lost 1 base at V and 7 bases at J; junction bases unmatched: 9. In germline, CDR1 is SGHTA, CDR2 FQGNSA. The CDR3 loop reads CASSLGPGQGKVGYTF. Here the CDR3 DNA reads TGTGCCAGCAGCTTAGGACCGGGACAGGGGAAGGTTGGCTACACCTTC.

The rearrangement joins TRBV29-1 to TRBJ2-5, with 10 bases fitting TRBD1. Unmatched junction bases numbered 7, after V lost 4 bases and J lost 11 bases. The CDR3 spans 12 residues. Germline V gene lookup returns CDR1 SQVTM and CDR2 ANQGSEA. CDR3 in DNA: TGCAGCGTTGGACAGGGGGCCCTTAAGCAGTACTTC. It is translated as CSVGQGALKQYF.

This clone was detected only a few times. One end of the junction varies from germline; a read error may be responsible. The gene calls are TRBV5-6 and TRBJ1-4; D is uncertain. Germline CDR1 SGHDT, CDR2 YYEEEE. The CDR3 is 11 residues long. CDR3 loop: CASSLVGKEVF. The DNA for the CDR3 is TGTGCCAGCAGCTTGGTCGGGAAGGAGGTTTTT. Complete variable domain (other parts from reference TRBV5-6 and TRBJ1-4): DAGVTQSPTHLIKTRGQQVTLRCSPKSGHDTVSWYQQALGQGPQFIFQYYEEEERQRGNFPDRFSGHQFPNYSSELNVNALLLGDSALYLCASSLVGKEVFGSGTQLSVL.

The CDR3 DNA is TGTGCCAGCAGCCCCGAGCGCGGGAGGGTCCGAGATACGCAGTATTTT. Its protein is CASSPERGRVRDTQYF. The gene calls are TRBV7-9 and TRBJ2-3, with 9 bases that match TRBD2. Losses at the gene ends were 5 bases for V and 5 bases for J; bases not matched to a gene: 11. CDR3 length: 16 residues. Germline lookup yields CDR1 SEHNR and CDR2 FQNEAQ (reference sequence).

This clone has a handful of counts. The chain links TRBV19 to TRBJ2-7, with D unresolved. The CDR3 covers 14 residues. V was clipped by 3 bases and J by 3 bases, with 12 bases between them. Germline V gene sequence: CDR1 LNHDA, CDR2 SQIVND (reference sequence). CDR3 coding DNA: TGTGCCAGTAGTATTGGTAGCCGAGGCTACGAGCAGTACTTC. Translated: CASSIGSRGYEQYF.

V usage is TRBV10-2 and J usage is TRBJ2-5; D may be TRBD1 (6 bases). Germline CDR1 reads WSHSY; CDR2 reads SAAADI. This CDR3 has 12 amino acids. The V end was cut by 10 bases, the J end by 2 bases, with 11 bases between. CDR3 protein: CATWTEQETQYF. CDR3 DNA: TGCGCCACCTGGACAGAGCAAGAGACCCAGTACTTC.

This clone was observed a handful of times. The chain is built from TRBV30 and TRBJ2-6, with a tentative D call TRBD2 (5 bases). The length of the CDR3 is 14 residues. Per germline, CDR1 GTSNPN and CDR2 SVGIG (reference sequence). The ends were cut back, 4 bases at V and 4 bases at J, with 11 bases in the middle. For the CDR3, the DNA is TGTGCCTGGAACGTAGCGTCCGGGGCCAACGTCCTGACTTTC. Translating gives CAWNVASGANVLTF. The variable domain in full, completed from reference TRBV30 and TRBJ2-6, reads SQTIHQWPATLVQPVGSPLSLECTVEGTSNPNLYWYRQAAGRGLQLLFYSVGIGQISSEVPQNLSASRPQDRQFILSSKKLLLSDSGFYLCAWNVASGANVLTFGAGSRLTVL.